These 8 T cell receptor beta chains were sequenced from one sample in a study of cytomegalovirus exposure and HLA in healthy donors. The PCR employed 60 Vbeta primers together with 13 Jbeta primers. Assay used: immunoSEQ multiplex PCR; TCRdb lists only in-frame clones, some missing. Among approximately 170,000 clones listed, around 80% were seen once. Source material: PBMCs. The receptors originated from a woman aged 45-60 years in good health and CMV-seropositive.

The chain combines TRBV11-2 with TRBJ1-3; no clear D. V was pared by 2 bases and J by 4 bases, with 18 bases between. CDR1 and CDR2 (germline): SGHAT, FQNNGV. This CDR3 is 17 amino acids long. CDR3 in DNA: TGTGCCAGCAGCTTATTATCGGACCCGGGGTCAGGAAACACCATATATTTT. Protein sequence: CASSLLSDPGSGNTIYF.

The rearrangement joins TRBV7-8 to TRBJ1-1, with TRBD1 matching 12 bases. The CDR3 is 20 residues long. Germline V gene lookup returns CDR1 SGHVS and CDR2 FQNEAQ. The V gene end was trimmed by 4 bases and the J gene end by 1 base; junction bases not matched to a gene: 16. The CDR3 nucleotides read TGTGCCAGCAGCTCCCGGGACAGGGGGCGATATCAGGGGTGGAACACTGAAGCTTTCTTT. The encoded protein is CASSSRDRGRYQGWNTEAFF.

The rearrangement uses TRBV6-5 and TRBJ2-1; 13 positions agree with TRBD2. Trimming removed 6 bases from V and 6 bases from J; junction bases left unmatched: 5. CDR1 is MNHEY, CDR2 SVGAGI, per germline. The CDR3 length is 15 residues. The CDR3 sequence: CASSRGLAGVNEQFF. The CDR3 bases are TGTGCCAGCAGCCGCGGACTAGCGGGAGTCAATGAGCAGTTCTTC.

A note on this clone: The junction and the germline gene differ at one end; a read error may be behind it. This chain connects TRBV28 to TRBJ2-3, with 12 bases aligning to TRBD2. CDR1 is MDHEN, CDR2 SYDVKM, per germline. The CDR3 extends over 18 amino acids. The CDR3 region has the DNA TGTACCAGCAGTTCTGTCCTAGCGGGAGGGATCCGCACAGATACGCAGTATTTT. Translated: CTSSSVLAGGIRTDTQYF. The full variable domain, rest sourced from reference TRBV28 and TRBJ2-3, is DVKVTQSSRYLVKRTGEKVFLECVQDMDHENMFWYRQDPGLGLRLIYFSYDVKMKEKGDIPEGYSVSREKKERFSLILESASTNQTSMYLCTSSSVLAGGIRTDTQYFGPGTRLTVL.

This clone was recorded a few times. The genes are TRBV2 and TRBJ1-1; TRBD1 matches at 8 bases. Looked up from germline, CDR1 is SNHLY and CDR2 is FYNNEI. The CDR3 length is 11 residues. V lost 6 bases and J lost 13; bases outside the gene matches: 7. CDR3 loop: CASRTDRDDFF. The CDR3 DNA follows: TGTGCCAGCAGAACGGACAGGGATGATTTCTTT. The full variable domain, completed using reference TRBV2 and TRBJ1-1, is EPEVTQTPSHQVTQMGQEVILRCVPISNHLYFYWYRQILGQKVEFLVSFYNNEISEKSEIFDDQFSVERPDGSNFTLKIRSTKLEDSAMYFCASRTDRDDFFGQGTRLTVV.

The chain recombines TRBV28 with TRBJ1-5; D uncertain. Germline V gives CDR1 MDHEN, CDR2 SYDVKM. The CDR3 is 11 residues long. The ends were cut back, 6 bases at V and 4 bases at J, with 4 bases in the middle. The CDR3 nucleotides are TGTGCCAGCAGGAGGAATCAGCCCCAGCATTTT. Translated, it gives CASRRNQPQHF.

The chain joins TRBV5-1 to TRBJ2-3; possible D gene TRBD2, 6 bases. The germline V and J ends were trimmed by 5 bases and 2 bases, with 21 bases remaining between them. Germline CDR1 SGHRS, CDR2 YFSETQ. CDR3 size: 17 residues. The CDR3 loop is CASSSAPSSESTDTQYF. CDR3 in DNA: TGCGCCAGCAGTTCGGCCCCCTCTAGCGAGTCCACAGATACGCAGTATTTT.

The chain uses TRBV10-3 and TRBJ2-7; no firm D call. CDR3 length: 14 amino acids. With 6 bases removed from V and 5 bases from J, the gap between germline ends came to 17 bases. In germline, CDR1 is ENHRY, CDR2 SYGVKD. This chain's CDR3 is CAISLGAAQNEQYF. Written as DNA, the CDR3 is TGTGCCATCAGCCTCGGTGCGGCGCAGAACGAGCAGTACTTC.